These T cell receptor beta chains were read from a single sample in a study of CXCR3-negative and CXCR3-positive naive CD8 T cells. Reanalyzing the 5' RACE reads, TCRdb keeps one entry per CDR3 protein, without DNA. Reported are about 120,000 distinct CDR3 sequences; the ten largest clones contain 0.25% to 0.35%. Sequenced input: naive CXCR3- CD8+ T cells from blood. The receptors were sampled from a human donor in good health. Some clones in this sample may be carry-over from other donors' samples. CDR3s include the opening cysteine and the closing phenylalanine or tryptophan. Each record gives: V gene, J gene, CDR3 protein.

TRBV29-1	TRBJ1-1	CSTRGEHTEAFF
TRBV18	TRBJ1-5	CASSPGGVNQPQHF
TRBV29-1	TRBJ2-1	CSAEGQGADEQFF
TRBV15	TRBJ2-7	CATSRDFSQGATDEQYF
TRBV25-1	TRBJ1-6	CASSGTENSPLHF
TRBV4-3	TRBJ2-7	CASSQKVTGGYEQYF
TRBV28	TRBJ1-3	CASRLDRGTGNTIYF
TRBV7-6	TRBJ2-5	CASSYGTGFGETQYF
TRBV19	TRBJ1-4	CAALDRPNEKLFF
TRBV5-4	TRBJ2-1	CASSYSGGGGEQLF
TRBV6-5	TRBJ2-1	CASSYSPAERYNEQFF
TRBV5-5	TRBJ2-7	CASSRGGGSLVSYEQYF
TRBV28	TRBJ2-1	CASSPLRFGTEPYNEQFF
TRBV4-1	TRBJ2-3	CASSQDQARLYTQYF
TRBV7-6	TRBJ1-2	CASSGQGGYTF
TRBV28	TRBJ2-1	CASSLSGEQFF
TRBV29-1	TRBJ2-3	CSVDDRTDTQYF
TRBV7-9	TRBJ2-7	CASSLAPQTGGKYEQYF
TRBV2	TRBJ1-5	CASTDGQTNQPQHF
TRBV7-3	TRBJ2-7	CASSLDGGGSYEQYF
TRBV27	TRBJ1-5	CASSRRDSNQPQHF
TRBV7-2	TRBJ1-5	CASSLDGGTYQPQHF
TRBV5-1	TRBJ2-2	CASSLAGETGELFF
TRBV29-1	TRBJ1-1	CTYMGLPEGAFF
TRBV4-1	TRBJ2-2	CASSQEALAYTGELFF
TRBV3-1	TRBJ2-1	CASSRSGSLYNEQFF
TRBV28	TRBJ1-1	CASSLTGLNTEAFF
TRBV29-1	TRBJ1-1	CSVGAGGTEAFF
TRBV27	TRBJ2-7	CASSLPGVAAEQYF
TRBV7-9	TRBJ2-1	CASSLTSGSPYNEQFF
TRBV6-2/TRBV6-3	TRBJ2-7	CASSYGGGQGNFYEQYF
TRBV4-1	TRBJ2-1	CASSQDTSYNEQFF
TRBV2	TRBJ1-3	CASSDPRQNLGNTIYF
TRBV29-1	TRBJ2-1	CSTGGLAGGGLFDEQFF
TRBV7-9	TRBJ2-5	CASTPPHLETQYF
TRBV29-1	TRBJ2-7	CSVETESYEQYF
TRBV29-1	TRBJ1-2	CSVVTDYGYTF
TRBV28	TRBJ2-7	CARNGRVRGFSYEQYF
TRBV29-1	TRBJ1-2	CSVEAEAALSNYGYTF
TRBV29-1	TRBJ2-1	CSTRGGTGNNEQFF
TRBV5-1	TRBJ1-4	CASSLGQTRGEKLFF
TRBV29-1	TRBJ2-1	CSVEGGGSHEQFF
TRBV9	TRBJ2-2	CASSLNRDRANTGELFF
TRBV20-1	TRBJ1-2	CSAVGEDGNYGYTF
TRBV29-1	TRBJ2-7	CSDPTGGGSYEQYF
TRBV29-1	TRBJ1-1	CSVARNTEAFF
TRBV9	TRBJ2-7	CASSSSPYSGSKYEQYF
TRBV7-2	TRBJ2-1	CASSPRDYSEQFF
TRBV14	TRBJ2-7	CASSQDRNEQYF
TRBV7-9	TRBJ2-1	CASSPPGTSGNEQFF
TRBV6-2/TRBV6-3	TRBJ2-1	CASRAMAPKVTYNEQFF
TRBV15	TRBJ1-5	CATSRGQPGILGLGYSNQPQHF
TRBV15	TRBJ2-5	CATSRDGQQETQYF